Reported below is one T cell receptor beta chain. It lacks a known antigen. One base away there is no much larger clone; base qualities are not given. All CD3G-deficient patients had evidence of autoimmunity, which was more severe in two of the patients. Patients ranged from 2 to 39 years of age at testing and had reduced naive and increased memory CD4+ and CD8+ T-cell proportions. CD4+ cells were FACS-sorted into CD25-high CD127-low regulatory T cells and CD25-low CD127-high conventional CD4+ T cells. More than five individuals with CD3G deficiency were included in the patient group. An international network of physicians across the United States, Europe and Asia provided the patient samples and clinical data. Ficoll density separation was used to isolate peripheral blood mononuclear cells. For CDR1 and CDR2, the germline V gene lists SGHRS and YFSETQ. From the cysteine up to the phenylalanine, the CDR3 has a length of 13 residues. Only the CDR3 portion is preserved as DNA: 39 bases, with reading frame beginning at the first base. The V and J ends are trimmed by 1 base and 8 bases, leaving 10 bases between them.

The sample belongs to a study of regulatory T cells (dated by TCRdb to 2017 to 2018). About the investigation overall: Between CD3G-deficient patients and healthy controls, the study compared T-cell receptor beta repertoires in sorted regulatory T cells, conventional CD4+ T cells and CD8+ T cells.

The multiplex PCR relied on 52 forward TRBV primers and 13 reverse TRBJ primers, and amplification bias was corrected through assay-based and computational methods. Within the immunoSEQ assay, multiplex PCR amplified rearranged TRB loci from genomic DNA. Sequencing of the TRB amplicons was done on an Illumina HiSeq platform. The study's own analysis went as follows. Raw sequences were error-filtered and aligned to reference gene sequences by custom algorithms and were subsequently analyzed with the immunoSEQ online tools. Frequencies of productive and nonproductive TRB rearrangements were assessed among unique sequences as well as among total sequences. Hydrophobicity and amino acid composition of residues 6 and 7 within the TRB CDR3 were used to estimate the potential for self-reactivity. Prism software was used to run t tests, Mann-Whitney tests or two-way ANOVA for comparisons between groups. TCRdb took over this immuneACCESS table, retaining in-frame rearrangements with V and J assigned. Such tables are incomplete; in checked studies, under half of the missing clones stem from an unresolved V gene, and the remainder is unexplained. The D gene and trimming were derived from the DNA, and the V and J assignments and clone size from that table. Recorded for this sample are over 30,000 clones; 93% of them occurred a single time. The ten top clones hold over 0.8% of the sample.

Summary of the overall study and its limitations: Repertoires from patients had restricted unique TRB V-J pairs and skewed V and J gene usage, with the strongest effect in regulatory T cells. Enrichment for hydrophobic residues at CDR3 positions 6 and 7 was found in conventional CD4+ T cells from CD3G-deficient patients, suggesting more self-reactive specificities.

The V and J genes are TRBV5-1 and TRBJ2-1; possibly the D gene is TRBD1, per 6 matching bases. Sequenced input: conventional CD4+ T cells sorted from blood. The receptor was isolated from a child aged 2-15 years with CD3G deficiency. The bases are TGCGCCAGCAGCTTGCAGGGGTTTGATGAGCAGTTCTTC. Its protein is CASSLQGFDEQFF.